This is a list of T cell receptor beta chains from one sample in a study of OX40 agonist ivuxolimab in advanced cancers. Produced via immunoSEQ multiplex PCR; TCRdb's table is partial and in-frame only. Among 52,000 or so clones, approximately 86% were seen once, and the ten largest hold under 4%. The sample in question was CD4+ or CD8+ T cells sorted from blood, obtained in a trial of the OX40 agonist ivuxolimab. The receptor set was obtained from an adult with an advanced solid tumor such as melanoma, head and neck, liver or kidney cancer. CDR3s include the opening cysteine and the closing phenylalanine or tryptophan. D genes are given only for firm matches. Clone size is not always given. Where it is, it says once, few, many or a class for expanded clones.

d_call: NA
j_call: TRBJ2-2
clone_size: once
v_call: TRBV14
cdr3_nt: TGTGCCAGCAGCCGGGACGGGTCTACCGGGGAGCTGTTTTTT
cdr3_aa: CASSRDGSTGELFF

d_call: NA
j_call: TRBJ2-5
clone_size: once
v_call: TRBV6-6
cdr3_nt: TGTGCCAGCACAAGGGACAGCCCACCGCGGGGGACCCAGTACTTC
cdr3_aa: CASTRDSPPRGTQYF

d_call: TRBD1
j_call: TRBJ1-1
clone_size: NA
v_call: TRBV28
cdr3_nt: TGTGCCAGCAGTTTTGGGGACAGGGTAGAAGCTTTCTTT
cdr3_aa: CASSFGDRVEAFF

d_call: NA
j_call: TRBJ2-1
clone_size: NA
v_call: TRBV5-6
cdr3_nt: TGTGCCAGCAGCTTGGCCGGACCCACTCCCGGGATCTTC
cdr3_aa: CASSLAGPTPGIF

d_call: NA
j_call: TRBJ2-1
clone_size: NA
v_call: TRBV29-1
cdr3_nt: TGCAGCGTTGACGACAGAACCTACAATGAGCAGTTCTTC
cdr3_aa: CSVDDRTYNEQFF

d_call: NA
j_call: TRBJ2-3
clone_size: once
v_call: TRBV29-1
cdr3_nt: TGCAGCGTTGCCCGAGACAGGCATAGGAGCCCAGATACGCAGTATTTT
cdr3_aa: CSVARDRHRSPDTQYF

d_call: NA
j_call: TRBJ1-5
clone_size: NA
v_call: TRBV11-1
cdr3_nt: TGTGCCAGCAGCTTAGACAATCAGCCCCAGCATTTT
cdr3_aa: CASSLDNQPQHF

d_call: NA
j_call: TRBJ2-7
clone_size: NA
v_call: TRBV9
cdr3_nt: TGTGCCAGCAGCGACGGGTCGGGGGTGGAGGAGCAGTACTTC
cdr3_aa: CASSDGSGVEEQYF

d_call: NA
j_call: TRBJ1-2
clone_size: NA
v_call: TRBV10-3
cdr3_nt: TGTGCCATCAGTGGGGGGAGCTATGGCTACACCTTC
cdr3_aa: CAISGGSYGYTF

d_call: NA
j_call: TRBJ1-6
clone_size: NA
v_call: TRBV28
cdr3_nt: TGTGCCAGCAGTTTCGCGGGGGCCCTCCACTTT
cdr3_aa: CASSFAGALHF

d_call: NA
j_call: TRBJ1-2
clone_size: once
v_call: TRBV28
cdr3_nt: TGTGCCAGCAGTCCCAGGGGAGGGGATGGCTACACCTTC
cdr3_aa: CASSPRGGDGYTF

d_call: TRBD2
j_call: TRBJ2-1
clone_size: once
v_call: TRBV7-8
cdr3_nt: TGTGCCAGCAGCCCCCGCCGGAGCGGGAGATACAATGAGCAGTTCTTC
cdr3_aa: CASSPRRSGRYNEQFF

d_call: NA
j_call: TRBJ1-2
clone_size: NA
v_call: TRBV7-7
cdr3_nt: TGTGCCAGCAGCTTAGCGCTGGGGGGCAGGGAGGGCGGCTACACCTTC
cdr3_aa: CASSLALGGREGGYTF

d_call: NA
j_call: TRBJ1-1
clone_size: NA
v_call: TRBV19
cdr3_nt: TGTGCCAGTAGTATGTCAGGGGATCGGGCTGAAGCTTTCTTT
cdr3_aa: CASSMSGDRAEAFF

d_call: NA
j_call: TRBJ2-1
clone_size: NA
v_call: TRBV7-9
cdr3_nt: TGTGCCAGCAGCTTAGGCGGGGACGGCACTGAGCAGTTCTTC
cdr3_aa: CASSLGGDGTEQFF

d_call: NA
j_call: TRBJ2-4
clone_size: once
v_call: TRBV19
cdr3_nt: TGTGCCAGCTCCGACAGGCTAGCCAAAAACATTCAGTACTTC
cdr3_aa: CASSDRLAKNIQYF

d_call: NA
j_call: TRBJ1-1
clone_size: NA
v_call: TRBV10-2
cdr3_nt: TGCGCCAGTTACCTCAGGGTGGGCACTGAAGCTTTCTTT
cdr3_aa: CASYLRVGTEAFF

d_call: TRBD1
j_call: TRBJ1-4
clone_size: NA
v_call: TRBV4-1
cdr3_nt: TGCGCCAGCAGCCAAGTAGGGACAGGGTATGAAAAACTGTTTTTT
cdr3_aa: CASSQVGTGYEKLFF

d_call: TRBD2
j_call: TRBJ2-7
clone_size: few
v_call: TRBV5-1
cdr3_nt: TGCGCCAGCAGCTCAATTATTACTAGCGGGAGCTCCTACGAGCAGTACTTC
cdr3_aa: CASSSIITSGSSYEQYF

d_call: TRBD1
j_call: TRBJ1-2
clone_size: few
v_call: TRBV5-6
cdr3_nt: TGTGCCAGCAGCCTACAGGGGAAGCATGGCTACACCTTC
cdr3_aa: CASSLQGKHGYTF

d_call: NA
j_call: TRBJ2-1
clone_size: NA
v_call: TRBV5-1
cdr3_nt: TGCGCCAGCAGCCCCCAGGGGAGGTCAGCCCAAACCTCCTACAATGAGCAGTTCTTC
cdr3_aa: CASSPQGRSAQTSYNEQFF

d_call: NA
j_call: TRBJ2-7
clone_size: NA
v_call: TRBV27
cdr3_nt: TGTGCCAGCAGTCCTACAAGGGTTAAGTACTACGAGCAGTACTTC
cdr3_aa: CASSPTRVKYYEQYF

d_call: NA
j_call: TRBJ2-7
clone_size: few
v_call: TRBV6-1
cdr3_nt: TGTGCCAGCAGTGAAGGAGGTGTCCCCATTTACGAGCAGTACTTC
cdr3_aa: CASSEGGVPIYEQYF

d_call: NA
j_call: TRBJ2-2
clone_size: NA
v_call: TRBV7-2
cdr3_nt: TGTGCCAGCAGCTTCCAACCGGCACAAACGAACACCGGGGAGCTGTTTTTT
cdr3_aa: CASSFQPAQTNTGELFF

d_call: NA
j_call: TRBJ1-1
clone_size: NA
v_call: TRBV6-6
cdr3_nt: TGTGCCAGCAGTTACGGTCGGGCCGGGAACACTGAAGCTTTCTTT
cdr3_aa: CASSYGRAGNTEAFF

d_call: NA
j_call: TRBJ1-1
clone_size: once
v_call: TRBV18
cdr3_nt: TGTGCCAGCTCACCTACAGTGGCCCAATACACTGAAGCTTTCTTT
cdr3_aa: CASSPTVAQYTEAFF

d_call: TRBD1
j_call: TRBJ2-6
clone_size: NA
v_call: TRBV27
cdr3_nt: TGTGCCAGCAGACGGACAGGGAATACTGGGGCCAACGTCCTGACTTTC
cdr3_aa: CASRRTGNTGANVLTF

d_call: TRBD2
j_call: TRBJ2-2
clone_size: NA
v_call: TRBV2
cdr3_nt: TGTGCCAGCAGAGACCAAGGGAGCGGGAGGGCCGGGGAGCTGTTTTTT
cdr3_aa: CASRDQGSGRAGELFF

d_call: NA
j_call: TRBJ1-4
clone_size: NA
v_call: TRBV6-6
cdr3_nt: TGTGCCACCCTTCAGCACGGTAGTGAAAAACTGTTTTTT
cdr3_aa: CATLQHGSEKLFF

d_call: TRBD1
j_call: TRBJ2-5
clone_size: few
v_call: TRBV5-1
cdr3_nt: TGCGCCAGCAGTCAAATCGGGACAGGGGGGCAGACCCAGTACTTC
cdr3_aa: CASSQIGTGGQTQYF

d_call: NA
j_call: TRBJ1-5
clone_size: NA
v_call: TRBV19
cdr3_nt: TGTGCCAGTCTCCCGCTCCGGGACACCCAGGAGGGCAATCAGCCCCAGCATTTT
cdr3_aa: CASLPLRDTQEGNQPQHF

d_call: TRBD1
j_call: TRBJ1-1
clone_size: NA
v_call: TRBV6-5
cdr3_nt: TGTGCCAGCAGTCTCCCGACAGGGGTTGGCACTGAAGCTTTCTTT
cdr3_aa: CASSLPTGVGTEAFF

d_call: NA
j_call: TRBJ1-1
clone_size: NA
v_call: TRBV5-1
cdr3_nt: TGCGCCAGCAGCCTTGGCCCGAAGACTGAAGCTTTCTTT
cdr3_aa: CASSLGPKTEAFF

d_call: TRBD1
j_call: TRBJ1-2
clone_size: NA
v_call: TRBV19
cdr3_nt: TGTGCCAGTAGGGACAGGGCCTGGGGTGGCTACACCTTC
cdr3_aa: CASRDRAWGGYTF

d_call: TRBD2
j_call: TRBJ2-5
clone_size: few
v_call: TRBV4-2
cdr3_nt: TGTGCCAGCAGCCAGGCAACTAGCGGCCAAGAGACCCAGTACTTC
cdr3_aa: CASSQATSGQETQYF

d_call: TRBD2
j_call: TRBJ2-1
clone_size: NA
v_call: TRBV7-9
cdr3_nt: TGTGCCAGCATGCCTAGCGGAAGAGGCTCCTACAATGAGCAGTTCTTC
cdr3_aa: CASMPSGRGSYNEQFF

d_call: NA
j_call: TRBJ2-5
clone_size: NA
v_call: TRBV18
cdr3_nt: TGTGCCAGCTCACCAGAAACAGAGACCCAGTACTTC
cdr3_aa: CASSPETETQYF

d_call: TRBD2
j_call: TRBJ2-7
clone_size: NA
v_call: TRBV27
cdr3_nt: TGTGCCAGCAGCCCTCATTGGCCTAGCGGGACATACGAGCAGTACTTC
cdr3_aa: CASSPHWPSGTYEQYF

d_call: NA
j_call: TRBJ2-3
clone_size: NA
v_call: TRBV9
cdr3_nt: TGTGCCAGCAGCGTAGAAAGGGATACGCAGTATTTT
cdr3_aa: CASSVERDTQYF

d_call: NA
j_call: TRBJ2-5
clone_size: NA
v_call: TRBV7-6
cdr3_nt: TGTGCCAGCAGCTTCGGCTGGGAAGAGACCCAGTACTTC
cdr3_aa: CASSFGWEETQYF

d_call: TRBD1
j_call: TRBJ2-6
clone_size: NA
v_call: TRBV27
cdr3_nt: TGTGCCAGCAGTTTCCAGCCAGGGGGAAACGTCCTGACTTTC
cdr3_aa: CASSFQPGGNVLTF

d_call: NA
j_call: TRBJ1-5
clone_size: NA
v_call: TRBV11-2
cdr3_nt: TGTGCCAGCAGCTTAGCTTGGGGGAATCAGCCCCAGCATTTT
cdr3_aa: CASSLAWGNQPQHF

d_call: NA
j_call: TRBJ1-2
clone_size: NA
v_call: TRBV15
cdr3_nt: TGTGCCACCAACAATCGGACGGACTACTATGGCTACACCTTC
cdr3_aa: CATNNRTDYYGYTF

d_call: NA
j_call: TRBJ1-2
clone_size: NA
v_call: TRBV19
cdr3_nt: TGTGCCAGTGCCAACCGCGGGGGCCCTAACTATGGCTACACCTTC
cdr3_aa: CASANRGGPNYGYTF

d_call: TRBD1
j_call: TRBJ1-2
clone_size: once
v_call: TRBV5-4
cdr3_nt: TGTGCCAGCAGCACTGGGACAGGGGACGGCTACACCTTC
cdr3_aa: CASSTGTGDGYTF

d_call: TRBD1
j_call: TRBJ2-7
clone_size: NA
v_call: TRBV6-5
cdr3_nt: TGTGCCAGCAGAATGACAGGGTTAACCTACGAGCAGTACTTC
cdr3_aa: CASRMTGLTYEQYF

d_call: TRBD1
j_call: TRBJ2-7
clone_size: NA
v_call: TRBV5-1
cdr3_nt: TGCGCCAGCAGCTCAGGGACAGGGACCAACGAGCAGTACTTC
cdr3_aa: CASSSGTGTNEQYF

d_call: TRBD2
j_call: TRBJ2-5
clone_size: few
v_call: TRBV5-4
cdr3_nt: TGTGCCAGCAGCGCGGGACTAGTGGTGGAGACCCAGTACTTC
cdr3_aa: CASSAGLVVETQYF

d_call: NA
j_call: TRBJ1-1
clone_size: medium-sized
v_call: TRBV29-1
cdr3_nt: TGCAGCGTGCGACAGAACACTGAAGCTTTCTTT
cdr3_aa: CSVRQNTEAFF

d_call: NA
j_call: TRBJ2-4
clone_size: NA
v_call: TRBV29-1
cdr3_nt: TGCAGCGTTGTAAAGCTAGCGGGTTTCTCAGGGGGGACCATAGCCAAAAACATTCAGTACTTC
cdr3_aa: CSVVKLAGFSGGTIAKNIQYF

d_call: TRBD1
j_call: TRBJ1-2
clone_size: NA
v_call: TRBV19
cdr3_nt: TGTGCCAGTAGCCCTAGACAGGGGGCGTTATATGGCTACACCTTC
cdr3_aa: CASSPRQGALYGYTF

d_call: NA
j_call: TRBJ2-1
clone_size: once
v_call: TRBV9
cdr3_nt: TGTGCCAGCAGCGTAGGAGGGGGTAGGTACAATGAGCAGTTCTTC
cdr3_aa: CASSVGGGRYNEQFF

d_call: NA
j_call: TRBJ2-2
clone_size: NA
v_call: TRBV6-4
cdr3_nt: TGTGCCAGCTCTACAGGGGAGGTCACCGGGGAGCTGTTTTTT
cdr3_aa: CASSTGEVTGELFF

d_call: NA
j_call: TRBJ2-1
clone_size: few
v_call: TRBV5-1
cdr3_nt: TGCGCCAGCATGTGGGACGGGCTTTTTGGTGAGCAGTTCTTC
cdr3_aa: CASMWDGLFGEQFF

d_call: NA
j_call: TRBJ1-1
clone_size: NA
v_call: TRBV27
cdr3_nt: TGTGCCAGCAGTTTAAGGAGAGTGGACACTGAAGCTTTCTTT
cdr3_aa: CASSLRRVDTEAFF

d_call: NA
j_call: TRBJ2-7
clone_size: NA
v_call: TRBV7-3
cdr3_nt: TGTGCCAGCAGCTTAGATGAGACCCATGGCGAGCAGTACTTC
cdr3_aa: CASSLDETHGEQYF

d_call: TRBD1
j_call: TRBJ1-2
clone_size: NA
v_call: TRBV28
cdr3_nt: TGTGCCAGCAGCCCCGGACAGGTCCGCGGCTACACCTTC
cdr3_aa: CASSPGQVRGYTF